This entry lists 18 T cell receptor beta chains sequenced from one sample in a study of blood T cell repertoires in COVID-19. Assay used: immunoSEQ multiplex PCR; TCRdb lists only in-frame clones, some missing. Here the sample spans over 200,000 clones, 80% to 90% being singletons. The sample consisted of PBMCs or T cells enriched from blood (not recorded which). All receptors derive from a woman aged 25 to 39 who had been exposed to COVID-19.

The chain links TRBV2 to TRBJ2-7; 8 nucleotides agree with TRBD1. This CDR3 has 13 residues. The V and J ends lost 6 bases and 6 bases, in that order; junction bases with no gene match: 7. Germline CDR1 SNHLY, CDR2 FYNNEI. The CDR3 loop reads CASSGTGGGEQYF. The CDR3 DNA is TGTGCCAGCAGCGGGACAGGCGGCGGCGAGCAGTACTTC. Variable domain in full (rest from reference TRBV2 and TRBJ2-7): EPEVTQTPSHQVTQMGQEVILRCVPISNHLYFYWYRQILGQKVEFLVSFYNNEISEKSEIFDDQFSVERPDGSNFTLKIRSTKLEDSAMYFCASSGTGGGEQYFGPGTRLTVT.

V and J are TRBV19 and TRBJ1-1, with TRBD1 matching 9 bases. Germline CDR1 reads LNHDA; CDR2 reads SQIVND (reference sequence). The CDR3 runs to 14 residues. V was pared by 5 bases and J by 5 bases, with 6 bases of the junction left unmatched. This CDR3 reads CASSPQGAGTEAFF. The CDR3 DNA reads TGTGCCAGTAGTCCACAGGGGGCAGGGACTGAAGCTTTCTTT.

The CDR3 spells CACRASTSGKTWPRLYEQYF. The DNA of the CDR3 is TGTGCCTGCCGTGCCTCGACTAGCGGGAAGACGTGGCCCAGACTCTACGAGCAGTACTTC. V is TRBV30 and J is TRBJ2-7; TRBD2 matches at 11 bases. In germline, CDR1 is GTSNPN, CDR2 SVGIG (reference sequence). This CDR3 has 20 amino acids. Trimming at V came to 6 bases and at J to 3 bases, leaving 25 bases not matched to a gene.

The rearrangement links TRBV6-1 to TRBJ2-7, with 7 bases identical to TRBD1. The CDR3 loop spans 15 amino acids. Trimming removed 2 bases from V and 2 bases from J; junction bases left unmatched: 6. The germline V gene encodes CDR1 MNHNS and CDR2 SASEGT. Here the CDR3 reads CASSEFGQGAYEQYF. In DNA form, the CDR3 reads TGTGCCAGCAGTGAATTCGGGCAGGGGGCCTACGAGCAGTACTTC.

The chain joins TRBV4-1 to TRBJ2-6, with 9 bases matching TRBD2. After removal of 1 base from V and 1 base from J, the junction contained 5 bases not matched to a gene. The CDR3 runs 18 residues. The V gene's germline CDR1 is MGHRA and CDR2 YSYEKL. The CDR3 DNA follows: TGCGCCAGCAGCCAAGTCTGGAGCGGGAGGTCTGGGGCCAACGTCCTGACTTTC. Translation gives CASSQVWSGRSGANVLTF.

This clone was detected once. The chain couples TRBV7-9 to TRBJ1-1; D not resolved. The CDR3 totals 11 residues. The V end lost 10 bases, the J end lost 1 base, and 7 bases lay between the germline ends. Germline V gene sequence: CDR1 SEHNR, CDR2 FQNEAQ (reference sequence). CDR3 coding DNA: TGTGCCACCCAATCGAACACTGAAGCTTTCTTT. Translated, it gives CATQSNTEAFF. The complete variable domain, with remaining parts taken from reference TRBV7-9 and TRBJ1-1, reads DTGVSQNPRHKITKRGQNVTFRCDPISEHNRLYWYRQTLGQGPEFLTYFQNEAQLEKSRLLSDRFSAERPKGSFSTLEIQRTEQGDSAMYLCATQSNTEAFFGQGTRLTVV.

This clone has just one count. The CDR3 here is CASSFYRGMNEQYF. In DNA form, the CDR3 reads TGTGCCAGCAGCTTCTACAGGGGAATGAACGAGCAGTACTTC. The rearrangement uses TRBV7-9 and TRBJ2-7; the match to TRBD1 covers 7 bases. Germline V gene data show CDR1 as SEHNR and CDR2 as FQNEAQ (reference sequence). V lost 3 bases to trimming and J lost 5 bases; unmatched junction nucleotides: 7. This CDR3 has 14 amino acids. The variable domain in full, completed from reference TRBV7-9 and TRBJ2-7, reads DTGVSQNPRHKITKRGQNVTFRCDPISEHNRLYWYRQTLGQGPEFLTYFQNEAQLEKSRLLSDRFSAERPKGSFSTLEIQRTEQGDSAMYLCASSFYRGMNEQYFGPGTRLTVT.

The chain employs TRBV3-1 (or the pseudogene TRBV3-2) and TRBJ2-3; D is uncertain. V was trimmed by 2 bases and J by 5 bases, leaving 5 bases between them. CDR1 LGHDT and CDR2 YNNKEL come from the germline V gene (reference sequence). This CDR3 has 12 amino acids. CDR3 region: CASSQFLDTQYF. The CDR3 DNA reads as TGTGCCAGCAGCCAATTTCTAGATACGCAGTATTTT.

The chain employs TRBV28 and TRBJ2-1; no definite D call. V was shortened by 5 bases and J by 7 bases, with 9 bases between the two germline ends. This CDR3 is 12 amino acids long. Germline assignment: CDR1 MDHEN and CDR2 SYDVKM. The CDR3 loop reads CASSPTQNEQFF. CDR3 sequence (DNA): TGTGCCAGCAGTCCCACACAGAATGAGCAGTTCTTC.

V usage is TRBV30 and J usage is TRBJ2-7; D is perhaps TRBD2 (6 bases). This CDR3 has 13 residues. The V end lost 1 base, the J end lost 5 bases, and 12 bases lay between the germline ends. Germline-derived CDR1 and CDR2 are GTSNPN and SVGIG (reference sequence). Here the CDR3 DNA reads TGTGCCTGGAGTGGAAGGAGGGCAGACGAGCAGTACTTC. Residues: CAWSGRRADEQYF.

The rearrangement uses TRBV5-6 and TRBJ2-7; D is unclear. The CDR3 is 14 residues long. Looked up from germline, CDR1 is SGHDT and CDR2 is YYEEEE. Trimming pared 0 bases from V and 4 bases from J, leaving 11 bases between. The DNA for the CDR3 is TGTGCCAGCAGCTTGGGGTCAACCCTATACGAGCAGTACTTC. It codes for CASSLGSTLYEQYF.

The chain is built from TRBV4-1 and TRBJ2-7; 9 bases line up with TRBD1. The CDR3 has 20 amino acids. Trimming removed 0 bases from V and 0 bases from J; junction bases left unmatched: 15. Germline loops: CDR1 MGHRA, CDR2 YSYEKL. In nucleotides, the CDR3 is TGCGCCAGCAGCCAAGATTTAAAACGATCGGGACAGGGATTCTCCTACGAGCAGTACTTC. Encoded protein: CASSQDLKRSGQGFSYEQYF.

The gene calls are TRBV10-2 and TRBJ2-3; 11 nucleotides line up with TRBD2. CDR3 size: 15 residues. Germline trimming cut 6 bases from V and 6 bases from J; bases unmatched to any gene: 8. Germline CDR1 reads WSHSY; CDR2 reads SAAADI. The CDR3 spells CASSPGLAGADTQYF. The CDR3 nucleotides read TGCGCCAGCAGCCCAGGACTAGCGGGCGCGGATACGCAGTATTTT.

The chain joins TRBV12-5 to TRBJ2-4; D ambiguous. CDR3 length: 16 residues. Germline V gene data show CDR1 as LGHNT and CDR2 as FRNRAP. V was clipped by 0 bases and J by 2 bases, with 11 bases between them. The CDR3 DNA sequence: TGTGCTAGTGGTTTGGTAGCGCGTATTTCCAAAAACATTCAGTACTTC. Translation: CASGLVARISKNIQYF.

This clone was recorded only once. The chain employs TRBV4-1 and TRBJ1-1, with D uncertain. The CDR3 spans 16 residues. CDR1 and CDR2 from the germline V gene are MGHRA and YSYEKL. Trimming pared 1 base from V and 0 bases from J, leaving 12 bases between. Here the CDR3 DNA reads TGCGCCAGCAGCCAAGTGGGCAGACCCATGAACACTGAAGCTTTCTTT. Encoded protein: CASSQVGRPMNTEAFF.

The chain recombines TRBV11-2 with TRBJ2-5; D perhaps matches TRBD2 (7 bases). V was clipped by 5 bases and J by 4 bases, with 20 bases between them. Germline V gene lookup returns CDR1 SGHAT and CDR2 FQNNGV. The CDR3 has 16 amino acids. This chain's CDR3 is CASSTQGGALRETQYF. The CDR3 region has the DNA TGTGCCAGCAGCACCCAAGGGGGGGCCCTCAGAGAGACCCAGTACTTC.

The rearrangement links TRBV25-1 to TRBJ1-2; 9 bases match TRBD1. V trimming: 0 bases; J trimming: 4 bases; junction bases outside the gene matches: 9. Per the germline V gene, CDR1 is MGHDK and CDR2 is SYGVNS. This CDR3 comprises 17 residues. The DNA of the CDR3 is TGTGCCAGCAGTGAATACCAGGGACAGGGAAGTTTCTATGGCTACACCTTC. It is translated as CASSEYQGQGSFYGYTF.

Concerning this clone itself: At one end the junction does not follow the germline gene, possibly because of a read error. V and J are TRBV3-1 (or the pseudogene TRBV3-2) and TRBJ1-2; 10 nucleotides line up with TRBD1. Per germline, CDR1 LGHDT and CDR2 YNNKEL (reference sequence). There are 15 residues in the CDR3. The CDR3, as DNA: TGTGCCAGCACCCAAAGACAGGGGGCAGTATTTGGCTACACCTTC. Amino acids: CASTQRQGAVFGYTF.